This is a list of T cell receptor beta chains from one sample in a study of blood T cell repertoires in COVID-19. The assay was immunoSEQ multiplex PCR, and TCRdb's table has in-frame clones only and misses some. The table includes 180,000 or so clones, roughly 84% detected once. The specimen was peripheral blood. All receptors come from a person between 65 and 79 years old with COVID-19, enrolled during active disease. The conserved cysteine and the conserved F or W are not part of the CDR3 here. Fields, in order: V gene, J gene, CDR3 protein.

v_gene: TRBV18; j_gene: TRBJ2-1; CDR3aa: ASSPPVQGLYNEQF
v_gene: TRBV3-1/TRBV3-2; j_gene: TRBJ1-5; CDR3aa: ASSQESLLDRANQPQH
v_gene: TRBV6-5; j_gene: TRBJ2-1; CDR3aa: ASQTSGSYNEQF
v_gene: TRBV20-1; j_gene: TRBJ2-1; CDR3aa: SASGSWSSYNEQF
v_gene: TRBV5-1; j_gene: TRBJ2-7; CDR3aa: ASSRGQYEQY
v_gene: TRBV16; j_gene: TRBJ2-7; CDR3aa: AGSQSAGSYEQY
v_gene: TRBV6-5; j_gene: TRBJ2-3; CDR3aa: ATTPGGRDTQY
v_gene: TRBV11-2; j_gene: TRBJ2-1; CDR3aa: ASSTRLAGAIPVIGEQF
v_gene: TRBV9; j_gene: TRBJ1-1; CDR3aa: ASSVGAGLTSEAF
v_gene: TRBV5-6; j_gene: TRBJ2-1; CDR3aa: ASSLGSGEQF
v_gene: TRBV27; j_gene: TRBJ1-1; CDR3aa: ASRGWGVSNTEAF
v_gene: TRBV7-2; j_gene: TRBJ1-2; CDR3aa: ASSTGGGLGYT
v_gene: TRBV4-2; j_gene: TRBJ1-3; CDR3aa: ASSQVPGNSGNTIY
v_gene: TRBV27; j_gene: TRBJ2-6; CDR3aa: ASKPGTTPHSGANVLT
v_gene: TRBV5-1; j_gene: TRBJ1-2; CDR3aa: ASSSDPGSGGYT
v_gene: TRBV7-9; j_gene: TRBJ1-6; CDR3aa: ASTPGQGNSPLH
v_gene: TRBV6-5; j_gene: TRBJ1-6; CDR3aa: ASLWGGRSPLH
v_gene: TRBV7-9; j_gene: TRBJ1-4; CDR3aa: ASSLRQGINEKLF
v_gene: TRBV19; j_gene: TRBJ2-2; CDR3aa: ASLIPGPPSGALGGELF
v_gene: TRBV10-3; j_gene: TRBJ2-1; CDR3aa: AISERLADYNEQF
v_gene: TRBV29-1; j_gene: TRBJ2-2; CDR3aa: SVASGRGSGELF
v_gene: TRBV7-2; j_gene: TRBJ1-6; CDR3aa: ASSLSPGMNSPLH
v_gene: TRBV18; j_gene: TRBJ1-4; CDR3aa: ASSPPFGGHNEKLF
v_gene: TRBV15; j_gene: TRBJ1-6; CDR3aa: ATSRGAYRAGSPLH
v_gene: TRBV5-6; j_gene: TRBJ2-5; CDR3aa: ASSITRDSQETQY
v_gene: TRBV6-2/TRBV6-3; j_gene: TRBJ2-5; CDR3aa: ASSFTQGLAATPYTETQY